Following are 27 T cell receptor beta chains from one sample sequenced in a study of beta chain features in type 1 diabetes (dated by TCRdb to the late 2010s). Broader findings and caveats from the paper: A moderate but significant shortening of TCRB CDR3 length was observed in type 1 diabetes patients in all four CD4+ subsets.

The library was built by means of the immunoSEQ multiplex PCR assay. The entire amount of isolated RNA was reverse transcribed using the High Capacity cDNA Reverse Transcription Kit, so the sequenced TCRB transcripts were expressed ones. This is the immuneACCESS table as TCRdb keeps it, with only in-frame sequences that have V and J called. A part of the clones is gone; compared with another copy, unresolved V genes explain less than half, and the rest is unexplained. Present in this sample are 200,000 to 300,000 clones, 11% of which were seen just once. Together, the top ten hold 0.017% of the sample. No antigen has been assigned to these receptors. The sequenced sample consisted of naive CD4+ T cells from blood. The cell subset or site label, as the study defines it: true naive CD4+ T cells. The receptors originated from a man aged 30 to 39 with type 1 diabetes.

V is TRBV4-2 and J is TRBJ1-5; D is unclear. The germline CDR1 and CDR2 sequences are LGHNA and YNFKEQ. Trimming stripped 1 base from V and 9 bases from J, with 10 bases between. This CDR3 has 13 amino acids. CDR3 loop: CASSQAQSGPQHF. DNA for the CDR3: TGTGCCAGCAGCCAAGCTCAATCAGGGCCCCAGCATTTT.

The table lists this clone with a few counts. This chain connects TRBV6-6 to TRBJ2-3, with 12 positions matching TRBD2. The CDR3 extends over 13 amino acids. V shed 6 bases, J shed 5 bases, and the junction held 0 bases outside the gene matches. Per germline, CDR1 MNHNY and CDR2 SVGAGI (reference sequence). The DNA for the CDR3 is TGTGCCAGCAGACTAGCGGGGGGAGATACGCAGTATTTT. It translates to CASRLAGGDTQYF.

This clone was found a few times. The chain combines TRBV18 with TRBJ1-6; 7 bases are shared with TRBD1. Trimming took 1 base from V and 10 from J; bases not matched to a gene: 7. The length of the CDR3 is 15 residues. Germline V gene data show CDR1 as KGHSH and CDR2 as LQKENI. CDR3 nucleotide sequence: TGTGCCAGCTCACCACGACAGGGAAGCGAATCACCCCTCCACTTT. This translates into CASSPRQGSESPLHF.

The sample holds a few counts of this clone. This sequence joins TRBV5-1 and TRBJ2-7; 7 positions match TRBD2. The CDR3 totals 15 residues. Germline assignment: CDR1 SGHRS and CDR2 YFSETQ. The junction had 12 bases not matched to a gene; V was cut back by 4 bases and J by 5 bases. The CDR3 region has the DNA TGCGCCAGCAGCCCTCTGACAGACAGCGGGAACGAGCAGTACTTC. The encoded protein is CASSPLTDSGNEQYF.

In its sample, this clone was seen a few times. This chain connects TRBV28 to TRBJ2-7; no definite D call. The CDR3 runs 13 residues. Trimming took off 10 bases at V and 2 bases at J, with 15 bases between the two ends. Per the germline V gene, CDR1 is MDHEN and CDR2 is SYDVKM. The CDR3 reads CATRVAATYEQYF. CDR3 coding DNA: TGTGCCACCCGCGTCGCGGCGACCTACGAGCAGTACTTC.

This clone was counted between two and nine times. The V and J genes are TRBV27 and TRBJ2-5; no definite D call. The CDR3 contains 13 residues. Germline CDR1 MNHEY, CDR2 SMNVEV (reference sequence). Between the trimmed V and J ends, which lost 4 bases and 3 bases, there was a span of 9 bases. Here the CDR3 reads CASSSGWKETQYF. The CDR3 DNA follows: TGTGCCAGCAGTTCCGGGTGGAAAGAGACCCAGTACTTC.

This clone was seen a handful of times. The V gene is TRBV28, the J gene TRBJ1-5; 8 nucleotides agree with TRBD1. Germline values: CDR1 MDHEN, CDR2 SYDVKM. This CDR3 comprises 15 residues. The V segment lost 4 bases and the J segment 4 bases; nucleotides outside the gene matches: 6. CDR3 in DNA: TGTGCCAGCAGTTCCGCGGACAGGGTAAATCAGCCCCAGCATTTT. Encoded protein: CASSSADRVNQPQHF.

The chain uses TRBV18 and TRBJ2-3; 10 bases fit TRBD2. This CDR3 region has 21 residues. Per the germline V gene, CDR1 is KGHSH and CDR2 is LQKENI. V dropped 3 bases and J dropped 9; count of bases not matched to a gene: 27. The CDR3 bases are TGTGCCAGCTCACCCCCGGGGGGTGAACTCGCGACTAGCGGGCCTACAGGGACGCAGTATTTT. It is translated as CASSPPGGELATSGPTGTQYF.

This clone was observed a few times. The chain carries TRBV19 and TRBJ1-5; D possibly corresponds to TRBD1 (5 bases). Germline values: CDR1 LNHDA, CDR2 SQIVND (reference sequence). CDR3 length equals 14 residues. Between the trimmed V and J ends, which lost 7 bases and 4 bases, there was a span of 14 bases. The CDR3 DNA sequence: TGTGCCAGTACCCCCCGGCAGGGAAATCAGCCCCAGCATTTT. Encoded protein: CASTPRQGNQPQHF.

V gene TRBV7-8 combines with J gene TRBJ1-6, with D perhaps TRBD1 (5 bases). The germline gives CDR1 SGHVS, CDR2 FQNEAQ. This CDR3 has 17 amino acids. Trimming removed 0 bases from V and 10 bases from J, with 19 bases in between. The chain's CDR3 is CASSLAGGGISHSPLHF. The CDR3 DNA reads TGTGCCAGCAGCTTAGCTGGGGGGGGGATCAGCCACTCACCCCTCCACTTT.

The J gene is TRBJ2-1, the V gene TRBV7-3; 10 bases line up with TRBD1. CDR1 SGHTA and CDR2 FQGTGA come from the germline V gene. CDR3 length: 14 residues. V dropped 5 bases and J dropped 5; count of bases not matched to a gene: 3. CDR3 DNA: TGTGCCAGCAGCCGCGGGACAGGGGACAATGAGCAGTTCTTC. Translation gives CASSRGTGDNEQFF.

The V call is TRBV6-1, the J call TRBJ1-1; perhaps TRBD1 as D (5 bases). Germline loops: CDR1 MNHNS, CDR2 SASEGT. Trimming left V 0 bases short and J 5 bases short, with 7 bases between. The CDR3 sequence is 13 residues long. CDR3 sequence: CASSEAGGTEAFF. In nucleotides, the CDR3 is TGTGCCAGCAGTGAAGCGGGGGGAACTGAAGCTTTCTTT.

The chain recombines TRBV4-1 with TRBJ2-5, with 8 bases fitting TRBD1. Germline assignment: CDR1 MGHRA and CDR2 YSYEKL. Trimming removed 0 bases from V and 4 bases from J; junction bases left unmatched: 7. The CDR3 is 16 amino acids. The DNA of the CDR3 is TGCGCCAGCAGCCAAGATTTTCCAGGGGGCGGAGAGACCCAGTACTTC. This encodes CASSQDFPGGGETQYF.

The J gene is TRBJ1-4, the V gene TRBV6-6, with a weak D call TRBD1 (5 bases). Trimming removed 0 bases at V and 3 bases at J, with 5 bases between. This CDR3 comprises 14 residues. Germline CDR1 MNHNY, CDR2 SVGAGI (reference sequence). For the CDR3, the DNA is TGTGCCAGCAGTTACTCAGGGGCTAATGAAAAACTGTTTTTT. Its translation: CASSYSGANEKLFF.

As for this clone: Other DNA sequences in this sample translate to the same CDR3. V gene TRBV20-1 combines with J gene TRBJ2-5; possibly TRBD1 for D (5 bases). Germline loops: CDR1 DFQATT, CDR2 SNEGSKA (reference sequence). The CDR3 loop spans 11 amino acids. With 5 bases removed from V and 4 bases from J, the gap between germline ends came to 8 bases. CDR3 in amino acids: CSAPQGETQYF. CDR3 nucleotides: TGCAGTGCTCCTCAGGGAGAGACCCAGTACTTC.

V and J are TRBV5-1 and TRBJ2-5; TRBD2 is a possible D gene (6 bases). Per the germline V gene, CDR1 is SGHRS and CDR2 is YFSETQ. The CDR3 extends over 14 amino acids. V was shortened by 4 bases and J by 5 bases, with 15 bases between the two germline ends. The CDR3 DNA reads TGCGCCAGCAGCGGCGGGATCTTGGGGGAGACCCAGTACTTC. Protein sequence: CASSGGILGETQYF.

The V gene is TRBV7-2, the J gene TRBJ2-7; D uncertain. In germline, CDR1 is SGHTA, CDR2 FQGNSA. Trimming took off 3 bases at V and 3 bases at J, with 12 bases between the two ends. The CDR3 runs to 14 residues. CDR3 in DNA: TGTGCCAGCAGCTTGCGACGCACTAACTACGAGCAGTACTTC. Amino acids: CASSLRRTNYEQYF. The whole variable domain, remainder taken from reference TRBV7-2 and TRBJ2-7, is GAGVSQSPSNKVTEKGKDVELRCDPISGHTALYWYRQSLGQGLEFLIYFQGNSAPDKSGLPSDRFSAERTGGSVSTLTIQRTQQEDSAVYLCASSLRRTNYEQYFGPGTRLTVT.

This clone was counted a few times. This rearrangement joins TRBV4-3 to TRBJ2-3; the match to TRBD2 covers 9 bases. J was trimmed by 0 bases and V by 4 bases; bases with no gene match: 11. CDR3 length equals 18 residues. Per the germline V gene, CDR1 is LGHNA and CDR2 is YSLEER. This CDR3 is CASSLGPGGGASTDTQYF. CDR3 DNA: TGCGCCAGCAGCCTCGGCCCAGGCGGGGGGGCGAGCACAGATACGCAGTATTTT.

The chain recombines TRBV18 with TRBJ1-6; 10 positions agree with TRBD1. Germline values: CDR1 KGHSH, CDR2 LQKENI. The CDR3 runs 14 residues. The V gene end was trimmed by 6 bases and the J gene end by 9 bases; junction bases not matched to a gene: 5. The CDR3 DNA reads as TGTGCCAGCTCGATTGACAGGGGGCCTTCACCCCTCCACTTT. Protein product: CASSIDRGPSPLHF. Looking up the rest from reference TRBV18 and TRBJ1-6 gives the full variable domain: NAGVMQNPRHLVRRRGQEARLRCSPMKGHSHVYWYRQLPEEGLKFMVYLQKENIIDESGMPKERFSAEFPKEGPSILRIQQVVRGDSAAYFCASSIDRGPSPLHFGNGTRLTVT.

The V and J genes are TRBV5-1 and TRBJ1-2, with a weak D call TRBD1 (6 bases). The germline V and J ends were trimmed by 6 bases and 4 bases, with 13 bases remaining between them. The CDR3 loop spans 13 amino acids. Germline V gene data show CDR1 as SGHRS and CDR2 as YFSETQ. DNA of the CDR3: TGCGCCAGCACCACAGGGTCCTCCTATGGCTACACCTTC. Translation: CASTTGSSYGYTF.

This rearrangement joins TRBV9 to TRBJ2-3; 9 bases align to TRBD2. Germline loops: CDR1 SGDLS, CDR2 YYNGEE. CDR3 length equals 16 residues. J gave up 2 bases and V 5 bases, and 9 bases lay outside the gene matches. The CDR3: CASSISSGAFTDTQYF. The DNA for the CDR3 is TGTGCCAGCAGTATTTCTAGCGGGGCCTTCACAGATACGCAGTATTTT.

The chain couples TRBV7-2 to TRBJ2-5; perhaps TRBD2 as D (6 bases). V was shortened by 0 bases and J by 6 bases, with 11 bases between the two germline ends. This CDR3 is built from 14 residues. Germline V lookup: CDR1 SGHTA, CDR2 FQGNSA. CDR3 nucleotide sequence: TGTGCCAGCAGCTTAGCGGGGGGTAGGCAGACCCAGTACTTC. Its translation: CASSLAGGRQTQYF.

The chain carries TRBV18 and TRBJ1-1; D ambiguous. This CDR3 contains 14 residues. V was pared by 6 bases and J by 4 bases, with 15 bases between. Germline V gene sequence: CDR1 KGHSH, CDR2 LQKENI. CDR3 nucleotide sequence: TGTGCCAGCTCGCCCCGGGAGGGTTCCACTGAAGCTTTCTTT. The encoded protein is CASSPREGSTEAFF. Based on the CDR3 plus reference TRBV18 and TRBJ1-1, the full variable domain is NAGVMQNPRHLVRRRGQEARLRCSPMKGHSHVYWYRQLPEEGLKFMVYLQKENIIDESGMPKERFSAEFPKEGPSILRIQQVVRGDSAAYFCASSPREGSTEAFFGQGTRLTVV.

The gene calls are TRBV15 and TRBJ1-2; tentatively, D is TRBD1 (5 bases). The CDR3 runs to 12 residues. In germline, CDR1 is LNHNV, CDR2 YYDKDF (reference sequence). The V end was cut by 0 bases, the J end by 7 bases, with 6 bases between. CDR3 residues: CATSRDGAGYTF. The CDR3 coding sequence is TGTGCCACCAGCAGAGATGGGGCTGGCTACACCTTC.

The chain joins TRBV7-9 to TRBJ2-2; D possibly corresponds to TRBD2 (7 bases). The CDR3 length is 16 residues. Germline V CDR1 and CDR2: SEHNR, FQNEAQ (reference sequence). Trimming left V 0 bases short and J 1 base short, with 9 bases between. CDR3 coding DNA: TGTGCCAGCAGCTTAGCGGGGGGGCTGAACACCGGGGAGCTGTTTTTT. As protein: CASSLAGGLNTGELFF.

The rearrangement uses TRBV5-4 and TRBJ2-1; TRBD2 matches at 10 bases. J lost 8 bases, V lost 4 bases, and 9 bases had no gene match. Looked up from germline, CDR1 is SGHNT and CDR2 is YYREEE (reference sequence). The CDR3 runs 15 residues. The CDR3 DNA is TGTGCCAGCAGCATGGCTCTAGCGGGGGTGGATGAGCAGTTCTTC. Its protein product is CASSMALAGVDEQFF.

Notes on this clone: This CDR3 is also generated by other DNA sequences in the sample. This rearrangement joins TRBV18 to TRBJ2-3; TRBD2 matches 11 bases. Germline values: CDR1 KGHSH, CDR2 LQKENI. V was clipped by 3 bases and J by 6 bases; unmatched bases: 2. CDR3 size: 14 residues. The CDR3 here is CASSPTSGGDTQYF. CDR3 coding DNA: TGTGCCAGCTCACCTACTAGCGGGGGTGATACGCAGTATTTT.